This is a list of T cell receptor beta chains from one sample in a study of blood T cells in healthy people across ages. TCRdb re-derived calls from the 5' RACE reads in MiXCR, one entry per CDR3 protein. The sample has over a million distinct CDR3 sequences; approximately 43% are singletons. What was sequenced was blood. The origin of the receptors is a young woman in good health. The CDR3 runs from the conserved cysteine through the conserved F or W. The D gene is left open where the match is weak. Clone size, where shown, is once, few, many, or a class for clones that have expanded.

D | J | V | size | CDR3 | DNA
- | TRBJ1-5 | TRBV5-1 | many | CASSLGGGSNQPQHF | TGTGCCAGCAGCTTAGGAGGGGGGAGCAATCAGCCCCAGCATTTT
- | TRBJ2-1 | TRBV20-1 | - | CSALVGVTYNEQFF | TGCAGTGCCCTGGTGGGTGTGACTTACAATGAGCAGTTCTTC
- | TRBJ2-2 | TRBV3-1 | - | CASSQDAGRAGELFF | TGTGCCAGCAGCCAAGACGCGGGCCGGGCCGGGGAGCTGTTTTTT
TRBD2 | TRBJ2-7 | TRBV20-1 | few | CSAGVAGDEQYF | TGCAGTGCGGGGGTAGCGGGAGACGAGCAGTACTTC
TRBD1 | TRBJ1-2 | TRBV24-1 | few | CATSDFHGGGLDGYTF | TGTGCCACCAGTGATTTCCACGGAGGGGGCTTAGATGGCTACACCTTC
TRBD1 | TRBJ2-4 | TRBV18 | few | CASSPGTGENIQYF | TGTGCCAGCTCGCCCGGGACAGGGGAAAACATTCAGTACTTC
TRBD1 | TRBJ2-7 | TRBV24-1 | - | CATSDPTPGQGSYEQYF | TGTGCCACCAGTGATCCTACGCCGGGACAGGGGTCCTACGAGCAGTACTTC
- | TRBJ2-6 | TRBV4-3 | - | CDSSQDISGANVLTF | TGCGACAGCAGCCAAGATATATCTGGGGCCAACGTCCTGACTTTC
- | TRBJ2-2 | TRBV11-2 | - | CASSLVQVAGELFF | TGTGCCAGCAGCTTAGTTCAGGTGGCCGGGGAGCTGTTTTTT
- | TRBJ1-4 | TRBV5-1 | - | CASSATGTVNEKLFF | TGCGCCAGCAGCGCGACCGGGACGGTTAATGAAAAACTGTTTTTT
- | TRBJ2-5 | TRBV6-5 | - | CASSDRVGETQYF | TGTGCCAGCAGCGATAGGGTGGGTGAGACCCAGTACTTC
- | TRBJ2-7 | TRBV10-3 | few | CAISERPYEQYF | TGTGCCATCAGTGAAAGGCCCTACGAGCAGTACTTC
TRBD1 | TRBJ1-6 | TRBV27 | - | CASTLGQGAYNSPLHF | TGTGCCAGCACCCTGGGACAGGGTGCCTATAATTCACCCCTCCACTTT
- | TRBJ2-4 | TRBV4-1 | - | CASSQPPRGLAKNIQYF | TGCGCCAGCAGCCAACCCCCCCGGGGCCTGGCCAAAAACATTCAGTACTTC
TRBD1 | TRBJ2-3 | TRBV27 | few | CATTLQGVGLIDTQYF | TGTGCCACCACACTTCAGGGGGTGGGTTTAATAGATACGCAGTATTTT
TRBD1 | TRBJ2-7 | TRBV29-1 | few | CSSQDRGGEQYF | TGCAGCTCTCAGGACAGGGGCGGCGAGCAGTACTTC
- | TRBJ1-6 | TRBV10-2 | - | CASTEGRFNNSPLHF | TGCGCCAGCACCGAAGGGAGATTCAATAATTCACCCCTCCACTTT
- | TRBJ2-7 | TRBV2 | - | CASSEMLASAAYEQYF | TGTGCCAGCAGTGAAATGTTGGCTAGCGCCGCCTACGAGCAGTACTTC
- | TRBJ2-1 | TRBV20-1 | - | CSARNRTDYNEQFF | TGCAGTGCTAGAAACCGGACAGATTACAATGAGCAGTTCTTC
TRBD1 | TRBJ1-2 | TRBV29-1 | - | CSVEGWGQGDREPNYGYTF | TGCAGCGTTGAAGGTTGGGGACAGGGGGATAGGGAACCTAACTATGGCTACACCTTC
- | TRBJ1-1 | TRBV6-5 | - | CASSYGWLNTEAFF | TGTGCCAGCAGTTACGGTTGGTTGAACACTGAAGCTTTCTTT
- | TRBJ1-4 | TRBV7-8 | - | CASSLVAAADFNEKLFF | TGTGCCAGCAGCTTAGTAGCCGCGGCAGACTTTAATGAAAAACTGTTTTTT
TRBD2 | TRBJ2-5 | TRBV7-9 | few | CATIAGAAETQYF | TGTGCCACCATAGCGGGAGCGGCGGAGACCCAGTACTTC
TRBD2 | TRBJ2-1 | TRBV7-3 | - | CASSLTTSGRDSSYNEQFF | TGTGCCAGCAGCTTAACCACTAGCGGGAGGGACAGCTCCTACAATGAGCAGTTCTTC
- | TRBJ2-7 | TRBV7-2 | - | CASSVNYRHYEQYF | TGTGCCAGCAGCGTAAACTACCGACACTACGAGCAGTACTTC
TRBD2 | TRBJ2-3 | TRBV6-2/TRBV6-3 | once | CASSHLGLAGDTQYF | TGTGCCAGCAGCCACCTTGGCCTAGCGGGAGATACGCAGTATTTT
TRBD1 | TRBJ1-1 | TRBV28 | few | CASSLDRVAFF | TGTGCCAGCAGTTTGGACAGGGTTGCTTTCTTT
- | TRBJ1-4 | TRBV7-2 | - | CASSSPRSGHEKLFF | TGTGCCAGCAGCTCCCCTCGGTCAGGGCATGAAAAACTGTTTTTT
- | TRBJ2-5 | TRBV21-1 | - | CASSSTGTYINLYNEQYF | TGTGCCAGCTCCTCGACAGGGACCTACATAAATCTCTACAATGAGCAGTACTTC
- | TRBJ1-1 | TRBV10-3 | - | CAISEGVNSEAFF | TGTGCCATCAGTGAGGGCGTGAATTCTGAAGCTTTCTTT
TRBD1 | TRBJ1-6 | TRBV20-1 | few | CSARDQGTGNSPLHF | TGCAGTGCTAGAGATCAGGGGACAGGCAATTCACCCCTCCACTTT
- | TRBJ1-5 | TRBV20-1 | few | CSALSREEPQHF | TGCAGTGCTTTGAGCCGGGAGGAGCCCCAGCATTTT